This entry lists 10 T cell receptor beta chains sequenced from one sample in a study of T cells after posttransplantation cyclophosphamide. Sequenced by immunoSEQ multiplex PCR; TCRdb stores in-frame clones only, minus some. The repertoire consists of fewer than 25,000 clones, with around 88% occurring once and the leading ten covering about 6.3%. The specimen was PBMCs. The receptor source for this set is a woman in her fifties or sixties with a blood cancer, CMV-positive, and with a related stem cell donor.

CDR3: CASSLSGLNTGELFF. The CDR3 bases are TGCGCCAGCAGCTTGTCGGGACTGAACACCGGGGAGCTGTTTTTT. The V and J genes are TRBV5-1 and TRBJ2-2; maybe TRBD2 (6 bases). The ends were cut back, 1 base at V and 1 base at J, with 8 bases in the middle. Germline CDR1 SGHRS, CDR2 YFSETQ. CDR3 length: 15 residues.

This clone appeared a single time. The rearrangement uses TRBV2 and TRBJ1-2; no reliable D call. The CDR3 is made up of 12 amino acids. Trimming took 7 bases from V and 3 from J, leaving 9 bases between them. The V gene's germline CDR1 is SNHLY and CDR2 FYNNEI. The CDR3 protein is CASNLQHYGYTF. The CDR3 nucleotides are TGTGCCAGCAACTTACAGCACTATGGCTACACCTTC.

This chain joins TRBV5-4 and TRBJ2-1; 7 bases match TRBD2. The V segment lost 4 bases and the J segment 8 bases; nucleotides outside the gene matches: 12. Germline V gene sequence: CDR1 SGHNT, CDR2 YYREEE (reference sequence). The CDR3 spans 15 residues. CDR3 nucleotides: TGTGCCAGCAGCCCCGGGGGAGCGGGAAACCATGAGCAGTTCTTC. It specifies CASSPGGAGNHEQFF.

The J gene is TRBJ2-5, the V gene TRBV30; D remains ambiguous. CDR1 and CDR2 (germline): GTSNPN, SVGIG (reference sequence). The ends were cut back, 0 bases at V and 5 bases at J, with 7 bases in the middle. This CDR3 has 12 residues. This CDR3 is CAWSVMRETQYF. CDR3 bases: TGTGCCTGGAGTGTAATGAGGGAGACCCAGTACTTC.

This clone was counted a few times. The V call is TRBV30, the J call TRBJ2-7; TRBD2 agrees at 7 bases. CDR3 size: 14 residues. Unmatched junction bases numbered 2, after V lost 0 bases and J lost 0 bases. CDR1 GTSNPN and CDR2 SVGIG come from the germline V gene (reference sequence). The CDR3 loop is CAWSVGGTSYEQYF. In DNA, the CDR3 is TGTGCCTGGAGTGTCGGGGGGACCTCCTACGAGCAGTACTTC.

The CDR3 region is CASSFQGGRVGELFF. DNA of the CDR3: TGTGCCAGCAGCTTCCAGGGAGGGCGGGTCGGGGAGCTGTTTTTT. The chain carries TRBV11-2 and TRBJ2-2; 7 bases map to TRBD2. The CDR3 extends over 15 amino acids. The germline V gene encodes CDR1 SGHAT and CDR2 FQNNGV. The trim removed 3 bases at V and 7 bases at J, leaving 8 bases unmatched.

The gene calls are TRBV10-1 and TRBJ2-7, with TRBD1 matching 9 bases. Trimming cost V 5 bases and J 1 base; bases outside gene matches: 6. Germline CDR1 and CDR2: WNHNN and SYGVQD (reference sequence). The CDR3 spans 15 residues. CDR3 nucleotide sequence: TGCGCCAGCAGTCCGGGACAGGGAGGATCCTACGAGCAGTACTTC. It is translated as CASSPGQGGSYEQYF.

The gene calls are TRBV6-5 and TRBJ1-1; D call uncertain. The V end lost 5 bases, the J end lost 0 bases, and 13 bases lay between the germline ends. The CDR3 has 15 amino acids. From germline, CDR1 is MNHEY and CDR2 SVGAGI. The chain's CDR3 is CASSQIGYLNTEAFF. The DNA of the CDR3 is TGTGCCAGCAGTCAGATCGGGTATTTGAACACTGAAGCTTTCTTT.

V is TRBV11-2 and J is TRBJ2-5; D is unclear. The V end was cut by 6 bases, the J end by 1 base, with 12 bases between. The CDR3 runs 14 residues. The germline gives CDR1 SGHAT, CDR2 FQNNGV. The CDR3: CASSYRYGQETQYF. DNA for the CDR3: TGTGCCAGCAGTTACCGGTATGGCCAAGAGACCCAGTACTTC.

The CDR3 is CASTDRGGGQETQYF. The CDR3 nucleotides are TGTGCCAGCACCGACAGGGGCGGGGGTCAAGAGACCCAGTACTTC. This chain joins TRBV28 and TRBJ2-5, with D tentatively TRBD1 (8 bases). With 7 bases removed from V and 2 bases from J, the gap between germline ends came to 17 bases. CDR1 is MDHEN, CDR2 SYDVKM, per germline. The length of the CDR3 is 15 residues.